This entry lists 31 T cell receptor beta chains sequenced from one sample in a study of T cells in Graves' hyperthyroidism and ophthalmopathy. Amplified TCR beta CDR3 regions came from RNA transcripts. The HTBI set primed first-round TCR CDR3 RT-PCR. TCRdb analysed the multiplex PCR reads with MiXCR anew, one entry per CDR3 protein. The sample lists roughly 420,000 distinct CDR3 sequences; approximately 14% were seen once. Sequencing was performed on blood. The receptors were sampled from a woman aged 18-29 years with Graves' hyperthyroidism.

This clonotype was counted many times. The chain uses TRBV15 and TRBJ1-1; D is unresolved. The CDR3 covers 14 residues. From germline, CDR1 is LNHNV and CDR2 YYDKDF (reference sequence). V was cut by 0 bases and J by 2 bases, with 7 bases left in between. The CDR3, as DNA: TGTGCCACCAGCAGAGATATAAGTAACACTGAAGCTTTCTTT. This encodes CATSRDISNTEAFF.

The chain uses TRBV7-8 and TRBJ2-7, with 10 bases aligning to TRBD2. This CDR3 is 15 amino acids long. Germline V lookup: CDR1 SGHVS, CDR2 FQNEAQ. V lost 5 bases, J lost 0 bases, and 4 bases stayed unmatched. In nucleotides, the CDR3 is TGTGCCAGCAGCAAATCTAGCGGGAGCTCCTACGAGCAGTACTTC. It is translated as CASSKSSGSSYEQYF.

In regard to this clonotype: The germline gene is not matched at one end of the junction; a read error may be the cause. The chain joins TRBV12-3 or TRBV12-4 to TRBJ2-3, with 8 bases identical to TRBD2. The CDR3 totals 17 residues. The CDR3 nucleotides read TGTGCCAGCAGTTCTCGGCGGGAGGACGTACGCACAGATACGCAATATTTT. Translation gives CASSSRREDVRTDTQYF.

With regard to this clonotype: A read error may explain this, as a much larger clone is one base away. The genes are TRBV9 and TRBJ1-1; no reliable D call. This CDR3 comprises 13 residues. Germline CDR1 is SGDLS and CDR2 is YYNGEE. Trimming took 4 bases from V and 1 from J, leaving 8 bases between them. CDR3 coding DNA: TGTGCCAGCAGCCGCGACGAGAACACTGAAGCTTTCTTT. It specifies CASSRDENTEAFF.

The CDR3 region has the DNA TGTGCCAGCAGCGTAGCCGACGGTGGCGAAAAACTGTTTTTT. Translated, it gives CASSVADGGEKLFF. This chain connects TRBV9 to TRBJ1-4; D not certain. Germline CDR1 reads SGDLS; CDR2 reads YYNGEE. The CDR3 is 14 amino acids. V dropped 0 bases and J dropped 8 bases, with 11 bases sitting between them.

This chain links TRBV6-1 with TRBJ1-6; 9 nucleotides agree with TRBD1. The CDR3 loop spans 16 amino acids. V shed 6 bases and J 7 bases; nucleotides not matched to a gene: 10. Looked up from germline, CDR1 is MNHNS and CDR2 is SASEGT. The DNA for the CDR3 is TGTGCCAGCAGACCAAAGACAGGGGGGGTAAATTCACCCCTCCACTTT. It yields the protein CASRPKTGGVNSPLHF.

This clonotype was picked up many times. The chain carries TRBV15 and TRBJ2-5, with D tentatively TRBD1 (6 bases). Trimming removed 1 base at V and 5 bases at J, with 14 bases between. The CDR3 sequence is 15 residues long. CDR1 LNHNV and CDR2 YYDKDF come from the germline V gene (reference sequence). The DNA for the CDR3 is TGTGCCACCAGCAGAGTCCTCCTCAGGGGTGAGACCCAGTACTTC. Its protein product is CATSRVLLRGETQYF.

In this sample, this clonotype turned up a few times. The gene calls are TRBV7-9 and TRBJ2-7; D is ambiguous. Trimming pared 5 bases from V and 0 bases from J, leaving 8 bases between. CDR3 length: 13 residues. CDR1 and CDR2 from the germline V gene are SEHNR and FQNEAQ (reference sequence). The DNA of the CDR3 is TGTGCCAGCAGCCCCTCTAACTCCTACGAGCAGTACTTC. Translation: CASSPSNSYEQYF.

This chain joins TRBV7-3 and TRBJ1-3; tentatively, D is TRBD1 (5 bases). CDR3 length: 13 amino acids. V was pared by 3 bases and J by 8 bases, with 11 bases between. Germline V lookup: CDR1 SGHTA, CDR2 FQGTGA. As DNA, the CDR3 is TGTGCCAGCAGCTTGGGGGGGGGAGACACCATATATTTT. This codes for CASSLGGGDTIYF. Complete variable domain (other parts from reference TRBV7-3 and TRBJ1-3): GAGVSQTPSNKVTEKGKYVELRCDPISGHTALYWYRQSLGQGPEFLIYFQGTGAADDSGLPNDRFFAVRPEGSVSTLKIQRTERGDSAVYLCASSLGGGDTIYFGEGSWLTVV.

In its sample, this clonotype was seen a few times. The CDR3: CASSFVGGGPDGYTF. CDR3 sequence (DNA): TGCGCCAGCAGCTTTGTGGGCGGGGGCCCGGATGGCTACACCTTC. This chain connects TRBV4-1 to TRBJ1-2; perhaps TRBD1 as D (6 bases). This CDR3 region has 15 residues. Germline lookup yields CDR1 MGHRA and CDR2 YSYEKL. Trimming took off 5 bases at V and 6 bases at J, with 19 bases between the two ends.

This clonotype was detected a few times. The chain carries TRBV10-3 and TRBJ2-2, with 7 nucleotides matching TRBD1. The J segment lost 10 bases and the V segment lost 4 bases, leaving 3 bases of the junction unmatched. Germline lookup yields CDR1 ENHRY and CDR2 SYGVKD. The CDR3 runs to 12 residues. The CDR3 nucleotides read TGTGCCATCAGTGGGGACAGACCGGAGCTGTTTTTT. Protein: CAISGDRPELFF.

V gene TRBV19 combines with J gene TRBJ1-5; 9 bases are a match to TRBD1. Germline lookup yields CDR1 LNHDA and CDR2 SQIVND (reference sequence). The CDR3 is 17 residues long. V was clipped by 8 bases and J by 5 bases; unmatched bases: 16. The CDR3, as DNA: TGTGCCAGTGGTTACAGGGGGCGGGTTAGTCTCGATCAGCCCCAGCATTTT. Protein product: CASGYRGRVSLDQPQHF.

The table lists this clonotype with many counts. This rearrangement joins TRBV12-3 or TRBV12-4 to TRBJ1-1; D may be TRBD1 (5 bases). The CDR3 is 13 residues long. V was shortened by 5 bases and J by 5 bases, with 12 bases between the two germline ends. This CDR3 reads CASSTGWETEAFF. In DNA form, the CDR3 reads TGTGCCAGCAGTACAGGTTGGGAAACTGAAGCTTTCTTT.

This sequence joins TRBV28 and TRBJ2-7; D is undetermined. The germline gives CDR1 MDHEN, CDR2 SYDVKM. This CDR3 contains 14 residues. The germline V and J ends were trimmed by 2 bases and 9 bases, with 17 bases remaining between them. This CDR3 reads CASSLGFELIGQYF. CDR3 sequence (DNA): TGTGCCAGCAGTTTAGGTTTCGAGCTCATAGGGCAGTACTTC. The full variable domain, with the rest looked up from reference TRBV28 and TRBJ2-7, is DVKVTQSSRYLVKRTGEKVFLECVQDMDHENMFWYRQDPGLGLRLIYFSYDVKMKEKGDIPEGYSVSREKKERFSLILESASTNQTSMYLCASSLGFELIGQYFGPGTRLTVT.

This clonotype turned up a few times. This chain connects TRBV7-9 to TRBJ2-1, with D tentatively TRBD1 or TRBD2 (6 bases each). The CDR3 covers 17 residues. Trimming pared 6 bases from V and 2 bases from J, leaving 20 bases between. Germline CDR1 reads SEHNR; CDR2 reads FQNEAQ (reference sequence). The CDR3 region is CASRSAPLAGAYNEQFF. The CDR3 DNA follows: TGTGCCAGCAGATCAGCCCCACTAGCAGGGGCCTACAATGAGCAGTTCTTC. The full variable domain, its missing parts supplied by reference TRBV7-9 and TRBJ2-1, is DTGVSQNPRHKITKRGQNVTFRCDPISEHNRLYWYRQTLGQGPEFLTYFQNEAQLEKSRLLSDRFSAERPKGSFSTLEIQRTEQGDSAMYLCASRSAPLAGAYNEQFFGPGTRLTVL.

This rearrangement joins TRBV5-1 to TRBJ2-5, with TRBD2 matching 8 bases. CDR3 size: 14 residues. Germline V gives CDR1 SGHRS, CDR2 YFSETQ. With V trimmed by 2 bases and J by 4 bases, 4 bases remained unmatched. The chain's CDR3 is CASSFGGGRETQYF. The CDR3 region has the DNA TGCGCCAGCAGCTTCGGGGGGGGACGAGAGACCCAGTACTTC.

This clonotype came up many times. This chain connects TRBV12-3 or TRBV12-4 to TRBJ2-1; no definite D call. With 0 bases removed from V and 6 bases from J, the gap between germline ends came to 9 bases. The CDR3 length is 14 residues. The CDR3, as DNA: TGTGCCAGCAGTTTAGCAGGGCACTTCAATGAGCAGTTCTTC. Translation: CASSLAGHFNEQFF.

Only a few counts were recorded for this clonotype. The rearrangement uses TRBV6-1 and TRBJ2-1, with 7 bases identical to TRBD2. Germline loops: CDR1 MNHNS, CDR2 SASEGT. The CDR3 totals 15 residues. V shed 6 bases, J shed 0 bases, and the junction held 5 bases outside the gene matches. The CDR3 region is CASRRGSPSYNEQFF. The CDR3 bases are TGTGCCAGCAGACGCGGGAGTCCCTCCTACAATGAGCAGTTCTTC.

The chain couples TRBV4-3 to TRBJ2-4; D may match TRBD1 or TRBD2 (5 bases each). This CDR3 has 15 residues. CDR1 and CDR2 (germline): LGHNA, YSLEER. V was cut by 1 base and J by 0 bases, with 7 bases left in between. The CDR3 protein is CASSQVGEAKNIQYF. The CDR3 DNA reads TGCGCCAGCAGCCAAGTGGGGGAAGCCAAAAACATTCAGTACTTC.

This clonotype was seen at least ten times. The CDR3 bases are TGTGCCTCTTCAGGGGCAGGACAGGGGATTTACGAGCAGTACTTC. The encoded protein is CASSGAGQGIYEQYF. The chain employs TRBV30 and TRBJ2-7; 9 nucleotides line up with TRBD1. In germline, CDR1 is GTSNPN, CDR2 SVGIG (reference sequence). J gave up 4 bases and V 7 bases, and 14 bases lay outside the gene matches. The CDR3 spans 15 residues.

This clonotype was picked up a small number of times. Germline and junction disagree at one end, which may indicate a read error. The chain combines TRBV19 with TRBJ2-1, with 8 bases that match TRBD2. This CDR3 region has 17 residues. CDR1 is LNHDA, CDR2 SQIVND, per germline (reference sequence). The CDR3: CASSTTSGGRRYNEQLF. CDR3 nucleotides: TGTGCCAGTAGTACAACGTCGGGCGGGAGGAGATACAATGAGCAGCTCTTC.

This clonotype appeared many times. The chain employs TRBV20-1 and TRBJ2-7, with a possible D match to TRBD2 (6 bases). The ends were cut back, 5 bases at V and 0 bases at J, with 11 bases in the middle. The germline V gene encodes CDR1 DFQATT and CDR2 SNEGSKA (reference sequence). CDR3 size: 13 residues. The CDR3 region has the DNA TGCAGTGCTCTACTAGCATCCTCCTACGAGCAGTACTTC. This sequence encodes CSALLASSYEQYF.

This clonotype was recorded a few times. The rearrangement joins TRBV5-4 to TRBJ2-5; 7 bases are a match to TRBD1. V gave up 6 bases and J gave up 5 bases; unmatched junction bases: 7. Germline V CDR1 and CDR2: SGHNT, YYREEE (reference sequence). The CDR3 is made up of 13 amino acids. The CDR3 DNA is TGTGCCAGCAACCTACAGGGGTTGGAGACCCAGTACTTC. This gives the protein CASNLQGLETQYF.

V gene TRBV24-1 combines with J gene TRBJ2-2; TRBD1 matches 9 bases. Germline loops: CDR1 KGHDR, CDR2 SFDVKD. The CDR3 has 16 amino acids. V was clipped by 4 bases and J by 3 bases; unmatched bases: 5. CDR3 residues: CATSETGTGYTGELFF. CDR3 DNA sequence: TGTGCCACCAGTGAGACCGGGACAGGGTACACCGGGGAGCTGTTTTTT.

This clonotype was seen ten or more times. This sequence joins TRBV10-3 and TRBJ1-2; 8 bases are shared with TRBD1. The germline CDR1 and CDR2 sequences are ENHRY and SYGVKD. There are 13 residues in the CDR3. Unmatched junction bases numbered 6, after V lost 5 bases and J lost 7 bases. CDR3 amino acids: CAISLTGGGGYTF. The CDR3 region has the DNA TGTGCCATCAGTTTAACAGGGGGAGGTGGCTACACCTTC.

This rearrangement joins TRBV15 to TRBJ2-1, with D possibly matching TRBD1 (6 bases). CDR1 and CDR2 (germline): LNHNV, YYDKDF (reference sequence). Trimming stripped 6 bases from V and 1 base from J, with 10 bases between. CDR3 length: 14 residues. This chain's CDR3 is CATREQGSYNEQFF. The CDR3 DNA reads as TGTGCCACCAGAGAACAGGGATCCTACAATGAGCAGTTCTTC.

This clonotype was detected a few times. The chain couples TRBV9 to TRBJ1-2; D may be TRBD1 (5 bases). V was trimmed by 4 bases and J by 7 bases, leaving 17 bases between them. The CDR3 has 14 residues. CDR1 is SGDLS and CDR2 is YYNGEE in the germline V gene. In nucleotides, the CDR3 is TGTGCCAGCAGCTACGATACGGGGGGGGGTGGCTACACCTTC. Translation gives CASSYDTGGGGYTF.

This clonotype was counted a few times. The junction and the germline gene differ at one end; a read error may be behind it. The chain recombines TRBV6-2 or TRBV6-3 with TRBJ2-1; D is unresolved. CDR3 length: 11 amino acids. Germline V lookup: CDR1 MNHEY, CDR2 SVGEGT. Here the CDR3 reads CASSNSDEQFF. The CDR3 nucleotides are TGTGCCAGCAGTAACTCTGATGAGCAGTTCTTC.

The rearrangement links TRBV19 to TRBJ2-1; D is uncertain. The CDR3 consists of 16 residues. Germline assignment: CDR1 LNHDA and CDR2 SQIVND (reference sequence). Trimming removed 1 base from V and 2 bases from J, with 12 bases in between. The CDR3 DNA reads as TGTGCCAGTAGTATAGGCTATCGCATCCCCTACAATGAGCAGTTCTTC. As protein: CASSIGYRIPYNEQFF.

In its sample, this clonotype was seen many times. V gene TRBV30 combines with J gene TRBJ2-1, with TRBD1 matching over 7 bases. This CDR3 contains 14 residues. After removal of 2 bases from V and 4 bases from J, the junction contained 5 bases not matched to a gene. Germline CDR1 is GTSNPN and CDR2 is SVGIG (reference sequence). The CDR3 here is CAWSPPGQYNEQFF. CDR3 sequence (DNA): TGTGCCTGGAGTCCCCCGGGACAGTACAATGAGCAGTTCTTC.

This clonotype was recorded at least ten times. This chain connects TRBV29-1 to TRBJ1-1; 10 bases are shared with TRBD1. Germline loops: CDR1 SQVTM, CDR2 ANQGSEA. Trimming cost V 6 bases and J 5 bases; bases outside gene matches: 6. CDR3 length: 13 amino acids. The DNA of the CDR3 is TGCAGCGTCGAGACAGGGGGCCGGACTGAAGCTTTCTTT. The encoded protein is CSVETGGRTEAFF.